This TCR beta chain is from a study of shared clonotypes between healthy human individuals. General study results and limits: Non-shared clonotypes showed lower generation probabilities than clonotypes common to all four donors. Memory subsets generally showed lower estimated richness than naive subsets.

Some clones are missing from TCRdb's copy, which holds only in-frame ones; the method was immunoSEQ multiplex PCR. The sample has 2 million to 2.5 million clones, roughly 94% seen once. Details on this clone: What it binds is not known.

The split of CD4+ cells yielded CD45RA+ naive and CD45RA-negative memory subsets. Trimming removed 1 base at V and 3 bases at J, with 17 bases between. Germline CDR1 reads SGHVS; CDR2 reads FQNEAQ. The CDR3 has 17 amino acids. Source material: naive CD4+ T cells sorted from blood. As to subset: CD45RA+ positively selected. The chain couples TRBV7-8 to TRBJ2-3, with a possible D match to TRBD2 (6 bases). This receptor was obtained from a man between 18 and 29 years old in good health. CDR3 sequence reads: CASSLVLLASVTDTQYF. As DNA, the CDR3 is TGTGCCAGCAGCTTAGTGCTCCTCGCTAGCGTGACAGATACGCAGTATTTT.